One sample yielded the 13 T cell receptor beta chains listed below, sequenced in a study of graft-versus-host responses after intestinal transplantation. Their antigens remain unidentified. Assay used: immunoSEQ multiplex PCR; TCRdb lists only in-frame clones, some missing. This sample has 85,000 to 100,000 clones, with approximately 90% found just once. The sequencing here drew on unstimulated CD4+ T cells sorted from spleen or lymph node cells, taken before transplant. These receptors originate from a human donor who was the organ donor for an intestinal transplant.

CDR3 loop: CASSLGLAVTGELFF. CDR3 coding DNA: TGTGCCAGCAGCCTAGGACTAGCGGTGACCGGGGAGCTGTTTTTT. J is TRBJ2-2 and V is TRBV7-8; 10 nucleotides line up with TRBD2. The germline gives CDR1 SGHVS, CDR2 FQNEAQ. This CDR3 comprises 15 residues. J was trimmed by 5 bases and V by 5 bases; bases with no gene match: 5.

The CDR3 bases are TGTGCCAGCAGCTTACACAATCAGCCCCAGCATTTT. This codes for CASSLHNQPQHF. The rearrangement joins TRBV7-9 to TRBJ1-5; D is unclear. Trimming shortened V by 2 bases and J by 3 bases, and 2 bases separated the two germline ends. The CDR3 length is 12 residues. Germline CDR1 is SEHNR and CDR2 is FQNEAQ (reference sequence).

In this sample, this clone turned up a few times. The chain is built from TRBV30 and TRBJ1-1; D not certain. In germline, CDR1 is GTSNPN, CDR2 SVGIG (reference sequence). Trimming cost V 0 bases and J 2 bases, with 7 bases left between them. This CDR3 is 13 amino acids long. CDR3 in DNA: TGTGCCTGGAGTGTCAGGCTAAACACTGAAGCTTTCTTT. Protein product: CAWSVRLNTEAFF.

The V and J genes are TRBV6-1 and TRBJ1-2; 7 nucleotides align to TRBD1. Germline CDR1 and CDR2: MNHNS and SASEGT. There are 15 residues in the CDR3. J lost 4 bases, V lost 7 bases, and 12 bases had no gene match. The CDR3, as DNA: TGTGCCAGCACTGACGCCCCAGGGGGAACCTATGGCTACACCTTC. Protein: CASTDAPGGTYGYTF.

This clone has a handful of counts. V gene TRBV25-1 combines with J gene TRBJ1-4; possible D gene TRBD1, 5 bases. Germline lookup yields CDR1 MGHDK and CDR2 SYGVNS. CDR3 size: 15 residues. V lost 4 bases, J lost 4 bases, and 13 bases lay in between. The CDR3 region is CASSGFDRLNEKLFF. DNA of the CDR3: TGTGCCAGCAGTGGATTTGACAGACTTAATGAAAAACTGTTTTTT.

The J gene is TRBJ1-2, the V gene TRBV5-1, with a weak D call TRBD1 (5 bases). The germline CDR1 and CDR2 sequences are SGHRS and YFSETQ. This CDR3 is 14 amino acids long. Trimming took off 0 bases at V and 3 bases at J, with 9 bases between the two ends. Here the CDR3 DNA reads TGCGCCAGCAGCTTGGGACAGACTTACTATGGCTACACCTTC. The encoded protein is CASSLGQTYYGYTF.

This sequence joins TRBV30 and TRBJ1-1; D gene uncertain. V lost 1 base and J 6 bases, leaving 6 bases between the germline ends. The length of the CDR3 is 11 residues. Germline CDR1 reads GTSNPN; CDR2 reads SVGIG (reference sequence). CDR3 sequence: CAWSGGSEAFF. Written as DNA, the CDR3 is TGTGCCTGGAGTGGAGGGTCTGAAGCTTTCTTT.

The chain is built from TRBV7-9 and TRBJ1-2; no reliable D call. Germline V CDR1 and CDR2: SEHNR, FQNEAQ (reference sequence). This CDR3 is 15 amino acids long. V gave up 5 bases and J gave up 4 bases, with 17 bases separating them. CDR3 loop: CASSPGAGVGYGYTF. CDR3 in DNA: TGTGCCAGCAGCCCTGGAGCGGGCGTCGGCTATGGCTACACCTTC.

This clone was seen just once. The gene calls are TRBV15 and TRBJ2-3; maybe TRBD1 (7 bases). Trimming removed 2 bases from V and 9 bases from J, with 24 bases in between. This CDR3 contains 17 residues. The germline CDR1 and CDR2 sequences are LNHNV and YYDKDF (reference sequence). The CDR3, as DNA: TGTGCCACCAGCAGAATTAAGCGACAGGGACGCAGCGGGACGCAGTATTTT. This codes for CATSRIKRQGRSGTQYF.

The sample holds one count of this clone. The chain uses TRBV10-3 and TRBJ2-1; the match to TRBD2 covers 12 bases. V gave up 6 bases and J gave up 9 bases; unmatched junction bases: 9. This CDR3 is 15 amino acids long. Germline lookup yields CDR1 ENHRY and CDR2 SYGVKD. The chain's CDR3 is CAISHTSGRLGEQFF. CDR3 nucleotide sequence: TGTGCCATCAGCCATACTAGCGGGAGGCTCGGTGAGCAGTTCTTC.

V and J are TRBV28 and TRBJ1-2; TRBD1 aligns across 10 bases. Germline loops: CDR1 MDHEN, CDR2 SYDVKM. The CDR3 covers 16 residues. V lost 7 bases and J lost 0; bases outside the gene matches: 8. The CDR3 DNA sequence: TGTGCCAGCATTCCCCCGGGACAGGGGCCTAACTATGGCTACACCTTC. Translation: CASIPPGQGPNYGYTF.

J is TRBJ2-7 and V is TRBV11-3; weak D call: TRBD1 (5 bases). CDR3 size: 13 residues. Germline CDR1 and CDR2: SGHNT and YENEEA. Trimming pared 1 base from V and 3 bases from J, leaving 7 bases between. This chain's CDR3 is CASSLGQHYEQYF. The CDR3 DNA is TGTGCCAGCAGCTTAGGACAGCACTACGAGCAGTACTTC.

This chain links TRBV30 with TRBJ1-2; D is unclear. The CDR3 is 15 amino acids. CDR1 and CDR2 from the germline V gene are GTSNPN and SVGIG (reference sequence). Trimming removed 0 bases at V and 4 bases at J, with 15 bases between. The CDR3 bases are TGTGCCTGGAGTGTACTCTTTATACCTGGCTATGGCTACACCTTC. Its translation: CAWSVLFIPGYGYTF. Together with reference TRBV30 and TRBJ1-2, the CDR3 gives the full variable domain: SQTIHQWPATLVQPVGSPLSLECTVEGTSNPNLYWYRQAAGRGLQLLFYSVGIGQISSEVPQNLSASRPQDRQFILSSKKLLLSDSGFYLCAWSVLFIPGYGYTFGSGTRLTVV.